The 18 T cell receptor beta chains below come from one sample, sequenced in a study of T cells in Graves' hyperthyroidism and ophthalmopathy. Amplification of TCR beta CDR3 regions was performed using RNA transcripts as template. HTBI primers were used for first-round RT-PCR of the TCR CDR3. Using its own MiXCR run on the multiplex PCR reads, TCRdb lists one record per CDR3 protein. The table lists around 500,000 distinct CDR3 sequences, around 15% of them singletons. The sample was blood. The origin of the receptors is a woman in her twenties or thirties with Graves' ophthalmopathy.

This clonotype was counted only a few times. The chain uses TRBV20-1 and TRBJ2-7, with 13 bases fitting TRBD2. There are 16 residues in the CDR3. J gave up 3 bases and V 2 bases, and 7 bases lay outside the gene matches. Germline V gives CDR1 DFQATT, CDR2 SNEGSKA (reference sequence). The CDR3 DNA reads as TGCAGTGCTAGATCTACTAGCGGGAGGGATTTCTACGAGCAGTACTTC. Its protein product is CSARSTSGRDFYEQYF.

This clonotype was counted many times. The CDR3 nucleotides are TGTGCCTGGGACCGGGACAGAATCACAGATACGCAGTATTTT. It is translated as CAWDRDRITDTQYF. This chain links TRBV30 with TRBJ2-3, with 7 bases lining up with TRBD1. The length of the CDR3 is 14 residues. After removal of 5 bases from V and 2 bases from J, the junction contained 7 bases not matched to a gene. The V gene's germline CDR1 is GTSNPN and CDR2 SVGIG (reference sequence). Based on the CDR3 plus reference TRBV30 and TRBJ2-3, the full variable domain is SQTIHQWPATLVQPVGSPLSLECTVEGTSNPNLYWYRQAAGRGLQLLFYSVGIGQISSEVPQNLSASRPQDRQFILSSKKLLLSDSGFYLCAWDRDRITDTQYFGPGTRLTVL.

This clonotype has at least ten counts. V gene TRBV7-6 combines with J gene TRBJ2-7; 8 bases align to TRBD2. The CDR3 spans 14 residues. V lost 7 bases and J lost 5; bases outside the gene matches: 10. Germline V gene lookup returns CDR1 SGHVS and CDR2 FNYEAQ. CDR3 DNA sequence: TGTGCCAGCACCGCGGGACTAGTAGGCGACGAGCAGTACTTC. Translating it yields CASTAGLVGDEQYF.

This clonotype showed up many times. The V call is TRBV7-2, the J call TRBJ2-7; TRBD2 matches at 9 bases. After removal of 1 base from V and 3 bases from J, the junction contained 10 bases not matched to a gene. The CDR3 totals 17 residues. The V gene's germline CDR1 is SGHTA and CDR2 FQGNSA. In nucleotides, the CDR3 is TGTGCCAGCAGCTTAGAGGGCAGCGGGAGGTGGGGCTACGAGCAGTACTTC. Its translation is CASSLEGSGRWGYEQYF. Full variable domain (rest looked up from reference TRBV7-2 and TRBJ2-7): GAGVSQSPSNKVTEKGKDVELRCDPISGHTALYWYRQSLGQGLEFLIYFQGNSAPDKSGLPSDRFSAERTGGSVSTLTIQRTQQEDSAVYLCASSLEGSGRWGYEQYFGPGTRLTVT.

A note on this clonotype: Possible read error: a much larger clone is one base away. The chain joins TRBV5-5 to TRBJ2-1, with unresolved D. Germline CDR1 and CDR2: SGHKS and YYEKEE (reference sequence). The CDR3 runs to 15 residues. The CDR3 region is CASSPGPGPYSEQFF. The DNA for the CDR3 is TGTGCCAGCAGTCCGGGCCCTGGCCCCTACAGTGAGCAGTTCTTC.

This clonotype was observed at least ten times. The rearrangement links TRBV7-2 to TRBJ2-7, with a weak D call TRBD1 (6 bases). This CDR3 has 15 residues. Trimming pared 4 bases from V and 5 bases from J, leaving 18 bases between. CDR1 and CDR2 from the germline V gene are SGHTA and FQGNSA. In DNA, the CDR3 is TGTGCCAGCAGCTCTTACAGGGAATTATCCCACGAGCAGTACTTC. It specifies CASSSYRELSHEQYF.

This clonotype was found many times. The chain has TRBV30 and TRBJ1-3; TRBD1 might be the D (5 bases). The V and J ends lost 0 bases and 0 bases respectively, with 12 bases between them. CDR3 size: 16 residues. The germline CDR1 and CDR2 sequences are GTSNPN and SVGIG (reference sequence). CDR3 loop: CAWSVWGSTSGNTIYF. For the CDR3, the DNA is TGTGCCTGGAGTGTCTGGGGGTCCACCTCTGGAAACACCATATATTTT.

This chain joins TRBV7-2 and TRBJ2-7; 7 nucleotides align to TRBD2. Unmatched junction bases numbered 14, after V lost 5 bases and J lost 1 base. This CDR3 is 17 amino acids long. Germline lookup yields CDR1 SGHTA and CDR2 FQGNSA. For the CDR3, the DNA is TGTGCCAGCAGCCAAGCGTTGGGGAGGGCCTTATCCTACGAGCAGTACTTC. This gives the protein CASSQALGRALSYEQYF.

V and J are TRBV19 and TRBJ2-5; 11 bases map to TRBD1. Germline CDR1 reads LNHDA; CDR2 reads SQIVND (reference sequence). This CDR3 comprises 17 residues. J was trimmed by 5 bases and V by 1 base; bases with no gene match: 9. The DNA of the CDR3 is TGTGCCAGTAGTATAGCCAGGGACAGGGGGTCAGACGAGACCCAGTACTTC. This codes for CASSIARDRGSDETQYF.

This clonotype was observed a handful of times. The chain joins TRBV5-4 to TRBJ1-2; 8 bases match TRBD1. The CDR3 consists of 15 residues. V lost 4 bases, J lost 4 bases, and 9 bases stayed unmatched. Germline V gives CDR1 SGHNT, CDR2 YYREEE (reference sequence). The CDR3 DNA reads as TGTGCCAGCAGCATACCGGGACAGGTCTCCTATGGCTACACCTTC. It yields the protein CASSIPGQVSYGYTF.

V gene TRBV12-3 or TRBV12-4 combines with J gene TRBJ2-7; unclear D gene. V gave up 0 bases and J gave up 3 bases, with 12 bases separating them. This CDR3 contains 15 residues. The CDR3 nucleotides are TGTGCCAGCAGTTTAGCGGACGGCCCCAACTACGAGCAGTACTTC. Amino acid sequence: CASSLADGPNYEQYF.

This clonotype was observed many times. The chain couples TRBV11-3 to TRBJ1-1, with TRBD1 as a possible D gene (6 bases). Germline CDR1 is SGHNT and CDR2 is YENEEA. V lost 2 bases to trimming and J lost 3 bases, with 7 bases between them. The CDR3 has 13 amino acids. The CDR3: CASSLNRDTEAFF. For the CDR3, the DNA is TGTGCCAGCAGCTTAAACAGGGACACTGAAGCTTTCTTT.

This clonotype was detected many times. CDR3 in amino acids: CSARGRGISGGANEKLFF. The CDR3 DNA reads TGCAGTGCTAGAGGCAGGGGGATATCGGGCGGTGCTAATGAAAAACTGTTTTTT. This chain links TRBV20-1 with TRBJ1-4; 7 bases are shared with TRBD1. The CDR3 is 18 amino acids. Germline CDR1 reads DFQATT; CDR2 reads SNEGSKA (reference sequence). V was pared by 1 base and J by 3 bases, with 14 bases of the junction left unmatched.

A few counts support this clonotype. The chain has TRBV5-1 and TRBJ1-4, with TRBD1 as a possible D gene (5 bases). Germline lookup yields CDR1 SGHRS and CDR2 YFSETQ. The CDR3 sequence is 15 residues long. V was shortened by 4 bases and J by 7 bases, with 17 bases between the two germline ends. CDR3 nucleotide sequence: TGCGCCAGCAGCAAGGACGGCAGGGAAGGTGAAAAACTGTTTTTT. Its protein is CASSKDGREGEKLFF.

In its sample, this clonotype was seen many times. The CDR3 DNA follows: TGTGCCAGCAGTTTAAGCCTCCCAAGGGGCCAAGAGGATTATGGCTACACCTTC. Its protein product is CASSLSLPRGQEDYGYTF. The chain links TRBV28 to TRBJ1-2; perhaps TRBD1 as D (5 bases). This CDR3 is built from 18 residues. Germline loops: CDR1 MDHEN, CDR2 SYDVKM. Trimming pared 2 bases from V and 5 bases from J, leaving 24 bases between.

A remark on this clonotype: With a much larger clone just one base away, this may be a read error. This chain joins TRBV11-2 and TRBJ2-1; tentative D call: TRBD2 (6 bases). The CDR3 length is 16 residues. Germline CDR1 is SGHAT and CDR2 is FQNNGV. V gave up 4 bases and J gave up 2 bases, with 15 bases separating them. The chain's CDR3 is CASSSSWGVPYNEQFF. The CDR3 DNA follows: TGTGCCAGCAGCTCGTCGTGGGGGGTCCCCTACAATGAGCAGTTCTTC.

Regarding this clonotype: This sequence may be a read error, since a much larger clone differs from it by one base. The chain employs TRBV3-1 and TRBJ2-1; D is undetermined. CDR3 length: 12 residues. CDR1 and CDR2 (germline): LGHDT, YNNKEL (reference sequence). V lost 4 bases, J lost 6 bases, and 7 bases lay in between. CDR3 residues: CASSRPGNEQFF. The CDR3 DNA is TGTGCCAGCAGCCGACCGGGCAATGAGCAGTTCTTC.

In this sample, this clonotype turned up a few times. V and J are TRBV20-1 and TRBJ2-7; possibly TRBD1 for D (7 bases). Germline CDR1 DFQATT, CDR2 SNEGSKA (reference sequence). CDR3 size: 16 residues. With 0 bases removed from V and 4 bases from J, the gap between germline ends came to 19 bases. CDR3 DNA sequence: TGCAGTGCTAGAGATAGCAGGGGGGAATCCCTTTACGAGCAGTACTTC. Amino acid sequence: CSARDSRGESLYEQYF.